This entry is about one T cell receptor (beta chain). Its recognized antigen is unknown. No much larger clonotype is one base removed from it; base qualities were not supplied. This record comes from a study of shared clonotypes between healthy human individuals (dated by TCRdb to between 2020 and 2021). Regarding the research as a whole: Three men and a couple of women, aged 18 to 49 years, made up the cohort. Leukapheresis yielded between about 0.85 and 10 billion PBMCs per donor. Different laboratories and diverse techniques were used to prepare libraries and sequence TCR repertoires, to increase sequencing depth and limit assay-specific biases. For each donor, CD4 naive and CD4 memory were each given three plates, CD8 naive was given two plates, and CD8 memory was given one plate. To estimate repertoire size and how much clonotypes are shared between individuals, the study performed deep sequencing of blood TCR repertoires from a few healthy adults. Overall study results and their limits: Pairwise subsampling led to the expectation that sequencing depth would affect the degree of clonotype sharing among donors. Even with the large sequencing depth, rarefaction of the sorted-subset datasets indicated that sequencing was incomplete. Only blood was sampled, and tissue TCR repertoires likely differ from those in blood. Larger estimated clonotype richness was generally found for naive subsets than for memory subsets. The small number of donors limited the genetic and exposure-history diversity represented. About 5% of naive CD4, roughly 3.6% of naive CD8, approximately 2% of memory CD4, and approximately 0.4% of memory CD8 clonotypes were shared across four donors. Clonotypes shared by all four sorted-subset donors showed higher generation probabilities than non-shared clonotypes.

TCR CDR3 regions were amplified from genomic DNA by multiplex PCR using the deep immunoSEQ assay. For each cell subset, the extracted genomic DNA was distributed evenly across all wells of several immunoSEQ 96-well plates, and each plate served as one replicate. Each replicate PCR for sorted subsets received around 0.2 ug genomic DNA, equal to about 30,000 T cell genomes. The purified libraries were quantified using a Qubit 3.0 fluorometer, sized with a Bioanalyzer 2100, and then quantified again using the KAPA Library Quantification kit. A separate single-read 150-cycle Illumina NextSeq 550 flow cell was used to sequence each immunoSEQ 96-well plate. As for how the authors treated the data: Because the immunoSEQ output held only junctional sequences and lacked quality scores, the filtering could not match the filtering applied to full-length reads. Sequences were annotated with PyIR, a Python wrapper for IgBLAST v1.9, using IMGT germline references to assign V/J genes and CDR3. Reads were removed for weak V/J assignments (E-value above 1e-6), missing CDR3, stop codons, out-of-frame junctions, or ambiguous translated residues. V3J clonotypes were defined as sequences sharing an identical inferred V gene, J gene, and CDR3 amino acid sequence. Percentage overlap between repertoires was calculated by dividing the number of shared unique clonotypes by the size of the smaller repertoire. Repertoire richness was assessed with RTK rarefaction, the Chao1 estimator, and Recon v2.1 estimates of unobserved clonotypes. Generation probabilities for all TCRbeta clonotypes obtained by the gDNA method from a few donors were computed using OLGA. This is the immuneACCESS table as TCRdb keeps it, with only in-frame sequences that have V and J called. A part of the clones is gone; compared with another copy, unresolved V genes explain less than half, and the rest is unexplained. V and J calls and clone size are as listed in that table; D and trimming were resolved from the DNA. In this sample the table shows 2 million to 2.5 million clones, more than 85% of which occur a single time. The top ten clonotypes cover under 0.45% of the sample.

For CDR1 and CDR2, the germline V gene lists KGHSH and LQKENI. The CDR3 runs 13 amino acids, cysteine and phenylalanine included. Left in the record is the CDR3 DNA by itself, 39 bases read in frame from the first base. V loses 3 bases of germline sequence and J loses 4 bases, and the interval between the two ends is 7 bases. The donors were healthy, HIV-negative adults with no recently reported acute infections or vaccinations. All donors were Caucasian adults living in Nashville, Tennessee, USA. Magnetic negative selection was used to enrich CD4+ T cells, after which naive cells were positively selected on CD45RA and the negative fraction became the memory subset. After blood collection by leukapheresis, PBMCs were isolated using Ficoll-Histopaque density gradient centrifugation and then cryopreserved in the vapor phase of liquid nitrogen. Analytical flow cytometry was used to check the purity and quantity of each magnetically sorted T cell population. Genomic DNA was isolated from every sorted fraction and measured by UV absorbance on a Nanodrop 2000c.

This receptor was identified in a man younger than 35 in good health. Some clones in this sample may be carry-over from other donors' samples. Sequenced: naive CD4+ T cells from PBMCs. What the cell subset or site label conveys for this sample: CD45RA+ positively selected. The chain uses TRBV18 and TRBJ1-3; too little of a D gene remains to name it. In nucleotides, the sequence is TGTGCCAGCTCACCGGCCGGAGGAAACACCATATATTTT. The resulting protein is CASSPAGGNTIYF. Here the CDR3 is joined to the reference TRBV18 and TRBJ1-3 genes, and the full variable domain is: NAGVMQNPRHLVRRRGQEARLRCSPMKGHSHVYWYRQLPEEGLKFMVYLQKENIIDESGMPKERFSAEFPKEGPSILRIQQVVRGDSAAYFCASSPAGGNTIYFGEGSWLTVV.